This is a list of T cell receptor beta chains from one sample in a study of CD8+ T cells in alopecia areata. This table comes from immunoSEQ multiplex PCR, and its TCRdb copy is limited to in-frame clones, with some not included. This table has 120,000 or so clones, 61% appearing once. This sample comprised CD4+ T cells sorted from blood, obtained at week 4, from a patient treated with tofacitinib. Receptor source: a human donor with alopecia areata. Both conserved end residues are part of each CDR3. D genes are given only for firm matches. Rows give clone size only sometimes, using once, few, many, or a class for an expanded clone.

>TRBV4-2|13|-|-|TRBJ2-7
TGTGCCAGCAGCCAGGGTAGCTCCTACGAGCAGTACTTC
CASSQGSSYEQYF
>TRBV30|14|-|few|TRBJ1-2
TGTGCCTGGAGTGCCCCTTTGGAAGGGGATGGCTACACCTTC
CAWSAPLEGDGYTF
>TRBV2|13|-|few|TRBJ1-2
TGTGCCAGCAGCGAAACAGGGACTTCTGGCTACACCTTC
CASSETGTSGYTF
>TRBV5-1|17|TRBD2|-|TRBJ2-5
TGCGCCAGCAGCTTGCTGACTAGCGGGGAGGGGCACGAGACCCAGTACTTC
CASSLLTSGEGHETQYF
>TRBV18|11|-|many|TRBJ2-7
TGTGCCAGCTCACAAGAAGGCGAGCAGTACTTC
CASSQEGEQYF
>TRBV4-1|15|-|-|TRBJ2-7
TGCGCCAGCAGCCAAACTTTGTCAAGAGGGTACGAGCAGTACTTC
CASSQTLSRGYEQYF
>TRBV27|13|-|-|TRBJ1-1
TGTGCCAGCATTGGGGGGGGGAACACTGAAGCTTTCTTT
CASIGGGNTEAFF
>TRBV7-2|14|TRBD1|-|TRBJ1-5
TGTGCCAGCAGTAGGACAGGGGATTATCAGCCCCAGCATTTT
CASSRTGDYQPQHF
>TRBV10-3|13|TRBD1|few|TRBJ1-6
TGTGCCATCAGTGAAGGGGGCTATTCACCCCTCCACTTT
CAISEGGYSPLHF
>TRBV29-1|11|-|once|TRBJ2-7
TGCAGCGTTGCCCGGGACTACGAGCAGTACTTC
CSVARDYEQYF
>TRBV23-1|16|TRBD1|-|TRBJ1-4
TGCGCCAGCAGTCAACAAACAGGGGGTGGTTATGAAAAACTGTTTTTT
CASSQQTGGGYEKLFF
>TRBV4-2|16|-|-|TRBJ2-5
TGTGCCAGCAGCCCTTGGGAACGGGGCAACCAAGAGACCCAGTACTTC
CASSPWERGNQETQYF
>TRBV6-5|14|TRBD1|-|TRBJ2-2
TGTGCCAGCAGACCGGACAGGACCACCGGGGAGCTGTTTTTT
CASRPDRTTGELFF
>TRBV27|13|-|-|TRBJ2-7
TGTGCCAGCAGGCCCACAGGGTTTCGGGAGCAGTACTTC
CASRPTGFREQYF
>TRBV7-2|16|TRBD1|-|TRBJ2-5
TGTGCCAGCAGTCACATACTACAGGGGATTGGGGAGACCCAGTACTTC
CASSHILQGIGETQYF
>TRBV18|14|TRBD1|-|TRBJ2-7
TGTGCCAGCTCACCTTTGGACAGGGAGGTCGAGCAGTACTTC
CASSPLDREVEQYF
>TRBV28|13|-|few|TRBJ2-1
TGTGCCAGCAGTCCCATTGGTGTCAATGAGCAGTTCTTC
CASSPIGVNEQFF
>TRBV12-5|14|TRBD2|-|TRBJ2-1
TGTGCTAGTGGACGGACTAGCGGGGGTAATGAGCAGTTCTTC
CASGRTSGGNEQFF
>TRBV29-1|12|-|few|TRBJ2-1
TGCAGCGTTGGGTCTTTATACAATGAGCAGTTCTTC
CSVGSLYNEQFF
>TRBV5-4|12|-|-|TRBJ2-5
TGTGCCAGCAGCTTGGGGCAAGAGACCCAGTACTTC
CASSLGQETQYF
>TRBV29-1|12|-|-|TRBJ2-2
TGCAGCGGAGGCAGAGGGACCGGGGAGCTGTTTTTT
CSGGRGTGELFF
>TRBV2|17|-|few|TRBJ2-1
TGTGCCAGCAGTGAGGGCGGCGGGTCTCATTCCTACAATGAGCAGTTCTTC
CASSEGGGSHSYNEQFF
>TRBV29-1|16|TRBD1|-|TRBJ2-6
TGCAGCGCTTCCGGGACAGGTGACTCTGGGGCCAACGTCCTGACTTTC
CSASGTGDSGANVLTF
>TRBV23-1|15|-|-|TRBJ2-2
TGCGCCAGCAGTCAATGGCGTCCAGATCTCGGGGAGCTGTTTTTT
CASSQWRPDLGELFF
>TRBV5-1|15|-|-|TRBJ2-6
TGCGCCAGCAGCTTGTCGTCTCCTGGGGCCAACGTCCTGACTTTC
CASSLSSPGANVLTF
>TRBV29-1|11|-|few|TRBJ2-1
TGCAGCGTTGAAGGGAGGCCTGAGCAGTTCTTC
CSVEGRPEQFF
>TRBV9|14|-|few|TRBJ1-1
TGTGCCAGCAGCGTAGGGCAGCTCAACACTGAAGCTTTCTTT
CASSVGQLNTEAFF
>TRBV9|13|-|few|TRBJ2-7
TGTGCCAGCAGCGTAGATGCAGGAGGCGAGCAGTACTTC
CASSVDAGGEQYF
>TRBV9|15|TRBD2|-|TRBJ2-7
TGTGCCAGCAGCCTAACTAGCGGGAGCCTCTACGAGCAGTACTTC
CASSLTSGSLYEQYF
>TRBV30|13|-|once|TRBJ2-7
TGTGCCTGGGGGAAACAGGTCTACGCCGAGCAGTACTTC
CAWGKQVYAEQYF
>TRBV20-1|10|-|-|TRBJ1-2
TGCAGTGCTAGCTCCGCCGGCTACACCTTC
CSASSAGYTF
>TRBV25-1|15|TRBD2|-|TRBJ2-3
TGTGCCAGCAGTGGCACTAGCGGGGGCACAGATACGCAGTATTTT
CASSGTSGGTDTQYF
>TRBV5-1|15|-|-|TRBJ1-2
TGCGCCAGCAGACGTGAGACAGCAAATAACTATGGCTACACCTTC
CASRRETANNYGYTF
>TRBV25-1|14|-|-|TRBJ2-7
TGTGCCAGCAGTGAAGGTCAGGGGTCACACGAGCAGTACTTC
CASSEGQGSHEQYF
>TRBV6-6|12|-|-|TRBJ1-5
TGTGCCAGCAGTTACGCTGATCAGCCCCAGCATTTT
CASSYADQPQHF
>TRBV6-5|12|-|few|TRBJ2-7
TGTGCCAGCAGCTCCACAGGGCTCGAGCAGTACTTC
CASSSTGLEQYF
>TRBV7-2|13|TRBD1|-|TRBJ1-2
TGTGCCAGCAGTCGGGGACAGGCCTATGGCTACACCTTC
CASSRGQAYGYTF
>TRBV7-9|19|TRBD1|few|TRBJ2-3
TGTGCCAGCAGCCATAGTCGACAGGGGGAACAACTATCGTCAGATACGCAGTATTTT
CASSHSRQGEQLSSDTQYF
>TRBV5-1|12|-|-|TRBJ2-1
TGCGCCAGCAGCTTTACAACCTATGAGCAGTTCTTC
CASSFTTYEQFF
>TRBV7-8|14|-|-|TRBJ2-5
TGTGCCAGCAGCTTAGCGGGGATACAAGAGACCCAGTACTTC
CASSLAGIQETQYF
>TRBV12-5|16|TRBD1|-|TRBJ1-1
TGTGCTAGTGGTTTGGTAAGGGGCAGGGGGTTCACTGAAGCTTTCTTT
CASGLVRGRGFTEAFF
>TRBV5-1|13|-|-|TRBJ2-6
TGCGCCAGCAGGACCACTGGGGCCAACGTCCTGACTTTC
CASRTTGANVLTF
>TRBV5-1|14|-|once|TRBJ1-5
TGCGCCAGCAGCTTTGGGGGTAGCAATCAGCCCCAGCATTTT
CASSFGGSNQPQHF
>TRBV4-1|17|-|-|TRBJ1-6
TGCGCCAGCAGCCAAGATAAGGGGTTAGGGTATAATTCACCCCTCCACTTT
CASSQDKGLGYNSPLHF
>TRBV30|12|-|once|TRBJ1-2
TGTGCCTGGAGCCAGGGGCGTAGAGGCTACACCTTC
CAWSQGRRGYTF
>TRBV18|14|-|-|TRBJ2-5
TGTGCCAGCTCACCCTACCAAGACCAAGAGACCCAGTACTTC
CASSPYQDQETQYF
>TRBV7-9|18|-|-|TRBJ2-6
TGTGCCAGCAGCCTAGGTTGGGGGTCGAGCTCTGGGGCCAACGTCCTGACTTTC
CASSLGWGSSSGANVLTF
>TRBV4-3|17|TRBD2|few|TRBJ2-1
TGCGCCAGCAGCCCCTCCGCGGGAGCCGGTCTCGACAATGAGCAGTTCTTC
CASSPSAGAGLDNEQFF
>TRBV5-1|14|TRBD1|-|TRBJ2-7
TGCGCCAGCAGCAAGACAGGGGGCAACTACGAGCAGTACTTC
CASSKTGGNYEQYF
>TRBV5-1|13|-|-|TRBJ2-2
TGCGCCAGCAGCTTGGCCGTGGACGGGGAGCTGTTTTTT
CASSLAVDGELFF
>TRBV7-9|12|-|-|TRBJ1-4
TGTGCCAGCAGCGTCCGAGAAGGCAAACTGTTTTTT
CASSVREGKLFF
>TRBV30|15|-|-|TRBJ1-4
TGTGCCTGGAGTTGGGGGGACATATATAATGAAAAACTGTTTTTT
CAWSWGDIYNEKLFF
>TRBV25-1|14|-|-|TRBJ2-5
TGTGCCAGCAGTGAAACTACGGGGGAAGAGACCCAGTACTTC
CASSETTGEETQYF
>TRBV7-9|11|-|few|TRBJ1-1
TGTGCCAGCAGCTTAGCGGTAGGAGCTTTCTTT
CASSLAVGAFF
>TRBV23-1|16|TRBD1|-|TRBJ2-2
TGCGCCAGCAGTCTTCCTGAGACAGGGAAAACCGGGGAGCTGTTTTTT
CASSLPETGKTGELFF
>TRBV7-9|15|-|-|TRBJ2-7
TGTGCCAGCAGCTTATCAACGGGAGTATCCTACGAGCAGTACTTC
CASSLSTGVSYEQYF
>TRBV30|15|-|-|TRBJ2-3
TGTGCCTGGAGTCGGCGCGGGAATCCCACCGATACGCAGTATTTT
CAWSRRGNPTDTQYF
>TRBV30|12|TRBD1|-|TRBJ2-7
TGTGCCTTGGGACAGGGGTCCTACGAGCAGTACTTC
CALGQGSYEQYF
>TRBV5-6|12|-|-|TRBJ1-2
TGTGCCAGCAAGGGCAAGCACTATGGCTACACCTTC
CASKGKHYGYTF
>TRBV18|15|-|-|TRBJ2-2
TGTGCCAGCTCACGTGTACAGGAGAGCACCGGGGAGCTGTTTTTT
CASSRVQESTGELFF